Listed here are 31 T cell receptor beta chains from one sample, sequenced in a study of breast tumors, draining lymph nodes, adjacent tissues. Breast cancer patients provided tissue from their axillary draining lymph nodes. Via MiXCR, TCRdb re-called the multiplex PCR reads, giving one row per CDR3 protein. Among about 130,000 distinct CDR3 sequences listed, around 20% were seen once. Sequenced input: axillary lymph node tissue. These receptors were taken from a female donor with breast cancer. Some clones in this sample may be carry-over from other donors' samples.

The rearrangement uses TRBV27 and TRBJ2-4; possibly TRBD1 for D (5 bases). The germline gives CDR1 MNHEY, CDR2 SMNVEV (reference sequence). V was pared by 0 bases and J by 5 bases, with 5 bases between. The CDR3 is 13 residues long. For the CDR3, the DNA is TGTGCCAGCAGTTTATCAGGGGAAAACATTCAGTACTTC. It yields the protein CASSLSGENIQYF.

This clonotype was counted at least ten times. The genes are TRBV4-1 and TRBJ1-6; D is perhaps TRBD1 (6 bases). The germline gives CDR1 MGHRA, CDR2 YSYEKL. Trimming took 3 bases from V and 10 from J, leaving 16 bases between them. The CDR3 spans 15 residues. The CDR3 sequence: CASSQGAGVGSPLHF. Written as DNA, the CDR3 is TGCGCCAGCAGCCAGGGAGCAGGGGTGGGATCACCCCTCCACTTT.

In its sample, this clonotype was seen many times. The chain is built from TRBV11-2 and TRBJ2-7; 9 bases line up with TRBD2. This CDR3 contains 16 residues. Germline CDR1 SGHAT, CDR2 FQNNGV. Trimming took 4 bases from V and 7 from J; bases not matched to a gene: 14. As DNA, the CDR3 is TGTGCCAGCAGCTCCCTTAGCGGGAGAGCCTACGTTGAGCAGTACTTC. Protein sequence: CASSSLSGRAYVEQYF. Based on the CDR3 plus reference TRBV11-2 and TRBJ2-7, the full variable domain is EAGVAQSPRYKIIEKRQSVAFWCNPISGHATLYWYQQILGQGPKLLIQFQNNGVVDDSQLPKDRFSAERLKGVDSTLKIQPAKLEDSAVYLCASSSLSGRAYVEQYFGPGTRLTVT.

This clonotype was picked up a small number of times. The chain links TRBV28 to TRBJ2-7; D is unresolved. V was pared by 3 bases and J by 7 bases, with 10 bases between. The CDR3 has 12 residues. Germline V lookup: CDR1 MDHEN, CDR2 SYDVKM. In nucleotides, the CDR3 is TGTGCCAGCAGTTTGCCCACTCAGGAGCAGTACTTC. Protein: CASSLPTQEQYF. Full variable domain (remainder filled in from reference TRBV28 and TRBJ2-7): DVKVTQSSRYLVKRTGEKVFLECVQDMDHENMFWYRQDPGLGLRLIYFSYDVKMKEKGDIPEGYSVSREKKERFSLILESASTNQTSMYLCASSLPTQEQYFGPGTRLTVT.

Ten or more counts support this clonotype. The chain couples TRBV10-3 to TRBJ2-7, with 7 nucleotides matching TRBD1. CDR3 length: 14 amino acids. Germline V gene sequence: CDR1 ENHRY, CDR2 SYGVKD. The ends lost 5 bases at V and 0 bases at J; junction bases unmatched: 4. DNA for the CDR3: TGTGCCATCAGTTCGACAGGGACCTCCTACGAGCAGTACTTC. Encoded protein: CAISSTGTSYEQYF.

The chain joins TRBV19 to TRBJ2-3; D is perhaps TRBD2 (6 bases). The length of the CDR3 is 14 residues. In germline, CDR1 is LNHDA, CDR2 SQIVND (reference sequence). V lost 4 bases and J 2 bases, leaving 10 bases between the germline ends. In nucleotides, the CDR3 is TGTGCCAGTAGTAGCGGAGGGTACACAGATACGCAGTATTTT. Residues: CASSSGGYTDTQYF.

This clonotype was observed many times. This chain uses TRBV20-1 with TRBJ1-5; D might be TRBD1 (5 bases). Germline assignment: CDR1 DFQATT and CDR2 SNEGSKA (reference sequence). V was pared by 5 bases and J by 3 bases, with 11 bases between. This CDR3 region has 13 residues. The CDR3 DNA follows: TGCAGTGCTCTAAGACAGCACAATCAGCCCCAGCATTTT. Amino acids: CSALRQHNQPQHF.

This clonotype was observed at least ten times. The V and J genes are TRBV20-1 and TRBJ2-1; TRBD2 agrees at 13 bases. Unmatched junction bases numbered 9, after V lost 0 bases and J lost 10 bases. Germline V gene sequence: CDR1 DFQATT, CDR2 SNEGSKA (reference sequence). The CDR3 length is 16 residues. CDR3 sequence: CSARDGTSGMGGEQFF. In DNA, the CDR3 is TGCAGTGCTAGAGACGGGACTAGCGGGATGGGGGGCGAGCAGTTCTTC.

This clonotype was observed many times. This chain links TRBV5-1 with TRBJ2-5; TRBD1 agrees at 12 bases. Germline lookup yields CDR1 SGHRS and CDR2 YFSETQ. CDR3 size: 15 residues. The trim removed 4 bases at V and 5 bases at J, leaving 6 bases unmatched. The CDR3 region is CASSVGQGAGETQYF. The CDR3 DNA reads TGCGCCAGCAGCGTGGGACAGGGGGCCGGTGAGACCCAGTACTTC.

With regard to this clonotype: One junction end disagrees with the germline gene, perhaps due to a read error. J is TRBJ2-1 and V is TRBV11-2; TRBD2 is a possible D gene (6 bases). Germline CDR1 reads SGHAT; CDR2 reads FQNNGV. There are 18 residues in the CDR3. CDR3 in DNA: TGTGCCAGCAGCTTAGCTTATGGCGGGACTCCCTCCTACAATGAGCAGTCCTTC. Amino acids: CASSLAYGGTPSYNEQSF. Full variable domain (outside the CDR3, taken from reference TRBV11-2 and TRBJ2-1): EAGVAQSPRYKIIEKRQSVAFWCNPISGHATLYWYQQILGQGPKLLIQFQNNGVVDDSQLPKDRFSAERLKGVDSTLKIQPAKLEDSAVYLCASSLAYGGTPSYNEQSFGPGTRLTVL.

This clonotype has a handful of counts. A clone one base away is much larger, so this may be a read error. The chain is built from TRBV5-1 and TRBJ2-5; 8 nucleotides align to TRBD2. With V trimmed by 0 bases and J by 9 bases, 7 bases remained unmatched. Germline V gene sequence: CDR1 SGHRS, CDR2 YFSETQ. The CDR3 runs to 14 residues. CDR3 amino acids: CASSLGNGREAQYF. DNA of the CDR3: TGCGCCAGCAGCTTGGGTAACGGGAGGGAGGCCCAGTACTTC.

Remarks on this clonotype: This may be a read error: a much more frequent sequence differs by one nucleotide. The rearrangement links TRBV6-5 to TRBJ2-2; perhaps TRBD2 as D (5 bases). V lost 5 bases and J lost 2, with 18 bases in between. The CDR3 spans 17 residues. CDR1 MNHEY and CDR2 SVGAGI come from the germline V gene. The CDR3 DNA follows: TGTGCCAGCAGTCTCCCCCCCGGGGTCGGTAACACCGGGGAGCTGTTTTTT. It encodes CASSLPPGVGNTGELFF.

This clonotype was counted ten times or more. J is TRBJ2-3 and V is TRBV4-1; D gene unclear. V was shortened by 2 bases and J by 2 bases, with 8 bases between the two germline ends. This CDR3 region has 14 residues. Germline CDR1 and CDR2: MGHRA and YSYEKL. The DNA for the CDR3 is TGCGCCAGCAGCCAAAGCTACACCACAGATACGCAGTATTTT. Translated, it gives CASSQSYTTDTQYF.

This clonotype was detected many times. The rearrangement joins TRBV20-1 to TRBJ2-2, with D possibly being TRBD1 or TRBD2 (5 bases each). The CDR3 is 14 residues long. V lost 4 bases to trimming and J lost 3 bases, with 12 bases between them. In germline, CDR1 is DFQATT, CDR2 SNEGSKA (reference sequence). The CDR3 nucleotides read TGCAGTGCTACCCGGGACCGTCACACCGGGGAGCTGTTTTTT. Translation: CSATRDRHTGELFF.

The chain combines TRBV7-8 with TRBJ2-1, with 12 bases matching TRBD2. Looked up from germline, CDR1 is SGHVS and CDR2 is FQNEAQ. The CDR3 is 18 amino acids. V shed 5 bases, J shed 2 bases, and the junction held 10 bases outside the gene matches. CDR3 amino acids: CASSRLAGVGRTYNEQFF. CDR3 DNA sequence: TGTGCCAGCAGCCGACTAGCGGGAGTGGGCAGAACCTACAATGAGCAGTTCTTC.

The table lists this clonotype with many counts. The J gene is TRBJ2-1, the V gene TRBV5-1; D is unclear. Trimming took off 0 bases at V and 6 bases at J, with 7 bases between the two ends. This CDR3 comprises 13 residues. Looked up from germline, CDR1 is SGHRS and CDR2 is YFSETQ. As DNA, the CDR3 is TGCGCCAGCAGCTTGGAGGGTGTCAATGAGCAGTTCTTC. Its protein is CASSLEGVNEQFF.

This clonotype occurred many times. The gene calls are TRBV11-2 and TRBJ2-4; D remains ambiguous. The germline CDR1 and CDR2 sequences are SGHAT and FQNNGV. V lost 5 bases to trimming and J lost 7 bases, with 15 bases between them. The CDR3 spans 14 residues. CDR3 in amino acids: CASSRPRAQNIQYF. In nucleotides, the CDR3 is TGTGCCAGCAGCCGTCCTAGGGCACAGAACATTCAGTACTTC.

In this sample, this clonotype turned up many times. The chain employs TRBV6-1 and TRBJ2-7; the D gene could be TRBD1 or TRBD2 (6 bases each). CDR3 length: 14 amino acids. The germline V gene encodes CDR1 MNHNS and CDR2 SASEGT. Trimming stripped 8 bases from V and 3 bases from J, with 17 bases between. The DNA of the CDR3 is TGTGCCAGCCGTACCGGGGGCAGTGGCTACGAGCAGTACTTC. This codes for CASRTGGSGYEQYF.

There are many counts of this clonotype. The V call is TRBV5-1, the J call TRBJ2-2; D remains unclear. The CDR3 is 15 residues long. Between the trimmed V and J ends, which lost 6 bases and 1 base, there was a span of 13 bases. CDR1 is SGHRS, CDR2 YFSETQ, per germline. The chain's CDR3 is CASTPYERNTGELFF. The CDR3 DNA reads as TGCGCCAGCACCCCCTACGAGCGGAACACCGGGGAGCTGTTTTTT.

There are many counts of this clonotype. V is TRBV7-2 and J is TRBJ2-1; possible D gene TRBD1, 6 bases. Trimming took off 5 bases at V and 1 base at J, with 12 bases between the two ends. This CDR3 contains 15 residues. Germline lookup yields CDR1 SGHTA and CDR2 FQGNSA. Here the CDR3 reads CASSPGRGSYNEQFF. DNA of the CDR3: TGTGCCAGCAGCCCAGGCAGGGGATCCTACAATGAGCAGTTCTTC.

Notes on this clonotype: A much larger clonotype is one base distant, so this may be a read error. The chain has TRBV7-3 and TRBJ2-3; 7 nucleotides line up with TRBD2. Germline V lookup: CDR1 SGHTA, CDR2 FQGTGA. The CDR3 spans 15 residues. This CDR3 reads CASSPGTTFTDMQYF. In DNA form, the CDR3 reads TGTGCCAGCAGCCCGGGGACTACCTTTACAGATATGCAGTATTTT.

This clonotype was seen ten or more times. The rearrangement links TRBV19 to TRBJ2-3, with D possibly matching TRBD2 (6 bases). The CDR3 length is 15 residues. Germline CDR1 LNHDA, CDR2 SQIVND (reference sequence). The V end lost 5 bases, the J end lost 1 base, and 13 bases lay between the germline ends. CDR3 residues: CASSLRGTGTDTQYF. The CDR3 bases are TGTGCCAGTAGTCTTCGGGGGACGGGCACAGATACGCAGTATTTT.

In this sample, this clonotype turned up many times. The chain combines TRBV30 with TRBJ2-7, with D perhaps TRBD1 (6 bases). CDR1 and CDR2 (germline): GTSNPN, SVGIG (reference sequence). The CDR3 is 14 residues long. For the CDR3, the DNA is TGTGCTTTCTCCCGGCGGCAGGGGATTCGCGAGCAGTACTTC. Amino acid sequence: CAFSRRQGIREQYF.

The chain combines TRBV7-2 with TRBJ1-6, with D uncertain. CDR3 length equals 15 residues. Germline CDR1 and CDR2: SGHTA and FQGNSA. V dropped 11 bases and J dropped 9 bases, with 23 bases sitting between them. The DNA of the CDR3 is TGTGCCGGCATCTTAATCCCCGGAGGGATTTCACCCCTCCACTTT. Its protein is CAGILIPGGISPLHF.

This clonotype showed up just a few times. V usage is TRBV24-1 and J usage is TRBJ2-1; a possible D gene is TRBD2 (7 bases). Germline V gene lookup returns CDR1 KGHDR and CDR2 SFDVKD. Trimming removed 12 bases at V and 7 bases at J, with 21 bases between. The CDR3 loop spans 14 amino acids. The chain's CDR3 is CAAGGYGGYNEQFF. CDR3 DNA sequence: TGTGCCGCCGGGGGGTACGGGGGCTATAATGAGCAGTTCTTC.

This clonotype was picked up many times. J is TRBJ1-5 and V is TRBV13; D is ambiguous. Germline V lookup: CDR1 PRHDT, CDR2 FYEKMQ (reference sequence). The CDR3 loop spans 14 amino acids. Deletions cut 2 bases from V and 5 bases from J, with 10 bases between. The CDR3 loop is CASSLRGKDQPQHF. The CDR3 nucleotides read TGTGCCAGCAGCTTAAGAGGGAAAGATCAGCCCCAGCATTTT.

This clonotype has at least ten counts. V is TRBV12-3 or TRBV12-4 and J is TRBJ2-1; possibly TRBD2 for D (6 bases). CDR3 length: 13 residues. Deletions cut 6 bases from V and 9 bases from J, with 15 bases between. The CDR3: CASSLLGGAEQFF. The CDR3 DNA follows: TGTGCCAGCAGCCTACTCGGGGGAGCTGAGCAGTTCTTC.

J is TRBJ2-7 and V is TRBV25-1, with unresolved D. Germline assignment: CDR1 MGHDK and CDR2 SYGVNS. The CDR3 is made up of 10 amino acids. CDR3 nucleotides: TGTATTGGCCGTTTACACGAGCAGTACTTC. The encoded protein is CIGRLHEQYF.

This clonotype was seen at least ten times. The gene calls are TRBV11-3 and TRBJ2-1, with 10 bases that match TRBD2. CDR3 length: 15 amino acids. CDR1 is SGHNT, CDR2 YENEEA, per germline. After removal of 6 bases from V and 6 bases from J, the junction contained 8 bases not matched to a gene. This CDR3 is CASSQSGRAFNEQFF. In DNA, the CDR3 is TGTGCCAGCAGTCAAAGCGGGAGGGCCTTCAATGAGCAGTTCTTC.

The table lists this clonotype with many counts. The rearrangement joins TRBV20-1 to TRBJ1-3; unclear D gene. Trimming shortened V by 1 base and J by 7 bases, and 11 bases separated the two germline ends. The CDR3 runs 13 residues. Germline CDR1 reads DFQATT; CDR2 reads SNEGSKA (reference sequence). As DNA, the CDR3 is TGCAGTGCTAGAGGCCCCCTCCGGAACACCATATATTTT. It translates to CSARGPLRNTIYF.

This clonotype was picked up many times. The rearrangement joins TRBV10-2 to TRBJ1-2, with 9 bases identical to TRBD1. Germline V gene data show CDR1 as WSHSY and CDR2 as SAAADI. This CDR3 has 13 amino acids. V lost 4 bases to trimming and J lost 8 bases; unmatched junction nucleotides: 5. CDR3 residues: CASSAHRGQGYTF. CDR3 DNA sequence: TGCGCCAGCAGTGCGCACAGGGGGCAGGGCTACACCTTC.